This T cell receptor beta chain stems from a study of T-cell reconstitution after alpha-beta-depleted transplantation in children. Unique molecular identifiers tagged the TCRbeta library. TCRdb analysed the PCR reads with MiXCR anew, one entry per CDR3 protein. Here the sample spans roughly 200,000 distinct CDR3 sequences, approximately 7% being singletons. Broader study findings: Several hundred graft clones that had expanded were reportedly the source of alpha-beta T cells about two months after transplant.

This clonotype was picked up many times. Its antigen is still unknown. There are 12 residues in the CDR3. Germline assignment: CDR1 MNHNS and CDR2 SASEGT. V lost 4 bases, J lost 5 bases, and 9 bases lay in between. The chain carries TRBV6-1 and TRBJ2-7; D is uncertain. The sequence derives from a boy aged 2 to 10 with acute lymphoblastic leukemia, due to receive a stem cell transplant. The sample in question was PBMCs, obtained before TCRalphabeta/CD19-depleted stem cell transplant. This CDR3 is CASSALNNEQYF. CDR3 coding DNA: TGTGCCAGCAGTGCCCTCAATAACGAGCAGTACTTC.